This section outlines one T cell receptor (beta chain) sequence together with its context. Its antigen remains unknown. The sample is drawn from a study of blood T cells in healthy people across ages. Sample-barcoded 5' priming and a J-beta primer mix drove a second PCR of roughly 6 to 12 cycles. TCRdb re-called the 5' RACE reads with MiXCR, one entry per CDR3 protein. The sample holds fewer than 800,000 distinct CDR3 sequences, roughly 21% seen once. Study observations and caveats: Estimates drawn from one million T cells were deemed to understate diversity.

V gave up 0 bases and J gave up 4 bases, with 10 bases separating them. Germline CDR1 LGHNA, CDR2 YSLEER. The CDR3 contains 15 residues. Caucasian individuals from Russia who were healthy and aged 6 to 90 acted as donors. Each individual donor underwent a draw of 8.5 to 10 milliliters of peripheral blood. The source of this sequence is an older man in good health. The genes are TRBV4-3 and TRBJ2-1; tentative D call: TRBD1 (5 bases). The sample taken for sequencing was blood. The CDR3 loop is CASSQDGAAYNEQFF. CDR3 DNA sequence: TGCGCCAGCAGCCAAGATGGGGCTGCTTACAATGAGCAGTTCTTC.